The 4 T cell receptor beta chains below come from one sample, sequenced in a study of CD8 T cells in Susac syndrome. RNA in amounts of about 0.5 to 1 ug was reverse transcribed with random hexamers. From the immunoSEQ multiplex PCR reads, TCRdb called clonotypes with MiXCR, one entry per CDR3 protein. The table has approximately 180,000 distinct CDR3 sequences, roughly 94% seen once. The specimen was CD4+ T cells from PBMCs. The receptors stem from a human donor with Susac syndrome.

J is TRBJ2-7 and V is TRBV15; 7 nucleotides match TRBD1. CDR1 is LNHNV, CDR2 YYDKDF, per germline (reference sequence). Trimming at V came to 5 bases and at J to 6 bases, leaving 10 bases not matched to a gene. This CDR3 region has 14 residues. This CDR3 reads CATSVLTGPAEQYF. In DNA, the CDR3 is TGTGCCACCAGCGTCCTGACAGGGCCCGCCGAGCAGTACTTC.

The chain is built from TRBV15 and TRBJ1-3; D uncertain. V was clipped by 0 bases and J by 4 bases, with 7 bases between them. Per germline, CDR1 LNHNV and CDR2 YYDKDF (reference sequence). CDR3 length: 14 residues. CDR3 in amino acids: CATSRESLGNTIYF. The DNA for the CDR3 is TGTGCCACCAGCAGAGAGAGCTTGGGAAACACCATATATTTT.

The CDR3 sequence is CASSQQLRDQPQHF. The CDR3 DNA sequence: TGCGCCAGCAGCCAACAATTAAGAGATCAGCCCCAGCATTTT. This rearrangement joins TRBV4-3 to TRBJ1-5; D gene uncertain. The CDR3 totals 14 residues. Germline assignment: CDR1 LGHNA and CDR2 YSLEER. Trimming stripped 2 bases from V and 5 bases from J, with 10 bases between.

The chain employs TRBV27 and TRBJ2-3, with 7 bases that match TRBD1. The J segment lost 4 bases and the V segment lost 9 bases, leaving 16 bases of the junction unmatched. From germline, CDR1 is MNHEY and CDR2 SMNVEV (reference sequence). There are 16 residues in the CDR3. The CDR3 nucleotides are TGTGCCAGAAAGGGCGGTGAGGGACAGTTAGCAGATACGCAGTATTTT. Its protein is CARKGGEGQLADTQYF.